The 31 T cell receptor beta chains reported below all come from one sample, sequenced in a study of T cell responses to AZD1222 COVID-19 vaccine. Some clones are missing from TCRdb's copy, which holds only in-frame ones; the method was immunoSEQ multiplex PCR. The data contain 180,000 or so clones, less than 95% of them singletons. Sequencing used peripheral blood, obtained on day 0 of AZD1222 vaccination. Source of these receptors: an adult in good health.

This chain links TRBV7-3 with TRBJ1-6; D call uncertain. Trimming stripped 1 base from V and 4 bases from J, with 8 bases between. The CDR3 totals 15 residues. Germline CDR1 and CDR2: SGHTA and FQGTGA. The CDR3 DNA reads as TGTGCCAGCAGCTTAAGCGGATTTTATAATTCACCCCTCCACTTT. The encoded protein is CASSLSGFYNSPLHF.

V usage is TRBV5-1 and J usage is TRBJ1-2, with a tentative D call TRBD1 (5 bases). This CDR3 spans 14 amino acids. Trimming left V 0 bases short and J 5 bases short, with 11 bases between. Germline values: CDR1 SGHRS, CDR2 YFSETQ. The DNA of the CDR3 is TGCGCCAGCAGCTTGGGTTCAGGGAGGTATGGCTACACCTTC. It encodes CASSLGSGRYGYTF.

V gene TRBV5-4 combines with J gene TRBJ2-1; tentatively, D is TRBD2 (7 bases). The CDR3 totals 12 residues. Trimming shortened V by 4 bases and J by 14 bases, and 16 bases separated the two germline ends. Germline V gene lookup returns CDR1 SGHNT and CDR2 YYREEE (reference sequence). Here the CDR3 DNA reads TGTGCCAGCAGCCCCGGCGGGGGCCGTGAGTTCTTC. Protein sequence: CASSPGGGREFF.

CDR3: CASSQRTGGIQPQHF. DNA for the CDR3: TGTGCCAGCAGCCAACGGACAGGGGGCATACAGCCCCAGCATTTT. The chain links TRBV7-2 to TRBJ1-5, with TRBD1 matching 11 bases. Trimming at V came to 5 bases and at J to 7 bases, leaving 7 bases not matched to a gene. The CDR3 runs 15 residues. Germline CDR1 and CDR2: SGHTA and FQGNSA.

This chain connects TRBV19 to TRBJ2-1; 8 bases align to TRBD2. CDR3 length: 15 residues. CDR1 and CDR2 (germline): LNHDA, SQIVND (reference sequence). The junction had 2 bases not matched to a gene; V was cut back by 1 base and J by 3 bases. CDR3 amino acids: CASSIASGLYNEQFF. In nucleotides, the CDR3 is TGTGCCAGTAGTATAGCTAGCGGGCTCTACAATGAGCAGTTCTTC.

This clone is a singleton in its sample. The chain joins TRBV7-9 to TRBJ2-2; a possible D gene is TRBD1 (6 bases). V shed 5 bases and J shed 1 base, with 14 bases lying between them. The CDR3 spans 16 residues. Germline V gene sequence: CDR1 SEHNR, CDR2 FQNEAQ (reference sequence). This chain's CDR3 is CASSQRGGQNTGELFF. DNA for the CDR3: TGTGCCAGCAGCCAAAGAGGGGGACAGAACACCGGGGAGCTGTTTTTT.

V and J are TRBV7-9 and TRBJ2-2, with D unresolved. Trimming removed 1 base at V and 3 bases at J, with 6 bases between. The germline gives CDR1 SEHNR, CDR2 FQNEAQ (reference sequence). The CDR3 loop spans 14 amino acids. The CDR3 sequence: CASSLVPDTGELFF. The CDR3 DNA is TGTGCCAGCAGCTTAGTTCCGGACACCGGGGAGCTGTTTTTT.

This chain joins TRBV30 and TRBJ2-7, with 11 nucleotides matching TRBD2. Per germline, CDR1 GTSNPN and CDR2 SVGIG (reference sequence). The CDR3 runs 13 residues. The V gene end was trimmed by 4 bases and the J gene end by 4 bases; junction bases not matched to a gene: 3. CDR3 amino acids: CAWTLAGGYEQYF. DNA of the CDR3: TGTGCCTGGACCCTAGCGGGAGGATACGAGCAGTACTTC.

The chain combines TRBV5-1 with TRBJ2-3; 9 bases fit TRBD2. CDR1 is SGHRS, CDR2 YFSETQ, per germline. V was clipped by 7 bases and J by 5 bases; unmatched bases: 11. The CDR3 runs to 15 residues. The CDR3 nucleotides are TGCGCCAGCCATGTCGGTAGCGGGAGTATAGATACGCAGTATTTT. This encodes CASHVGSGSIDTQYF.

CDR3 nucleotides: TGTGCCAGCAGTGAAAGGCAGTACAATCAGCCCCAGCATTTT. It encodes CASSERQYNQPQHF. The chain couples TRBV2 to TRBJ1-5; D gene ambiguous. Between the trimmed V and J ends, which lost 2 bases and 3 bases, there was a span of 8 bases. The CDR3 runs 14 residues. Germline V gene lookup returns CDR1 SNHLY and CDR2 FYNNEI.

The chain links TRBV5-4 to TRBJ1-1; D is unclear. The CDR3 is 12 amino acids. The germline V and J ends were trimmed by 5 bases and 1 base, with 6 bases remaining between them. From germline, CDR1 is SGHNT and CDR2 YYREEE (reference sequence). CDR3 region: CASSFQNTEAFF. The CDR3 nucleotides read TGTGCCAGCAGTTTCCAGAACACTGAAGCTTTCTTT. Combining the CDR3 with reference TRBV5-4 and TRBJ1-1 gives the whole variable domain ETGVTQSPTHLIKTRGQQVTLRCSSQSGHNTVSWYQQALGQGPQFIFQYYREEENGRGNFPPRFSGLQFPNYSSELNVNALELDDSALYLCASSFQNTEAFFGQGTRLTVV.

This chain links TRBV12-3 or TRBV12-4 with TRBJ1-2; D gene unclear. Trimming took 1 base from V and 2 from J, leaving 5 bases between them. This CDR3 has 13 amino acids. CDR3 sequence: CASSLGTNYGYTF. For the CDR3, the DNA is TGTGCCAGCAGTTTAGGAACAAACTATGGCTACACCTTC.

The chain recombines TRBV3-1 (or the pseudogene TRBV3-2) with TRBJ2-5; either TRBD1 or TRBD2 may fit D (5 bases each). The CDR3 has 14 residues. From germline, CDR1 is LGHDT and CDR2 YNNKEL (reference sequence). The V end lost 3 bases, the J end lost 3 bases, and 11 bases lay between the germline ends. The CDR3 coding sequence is TGTGCCAGCAGCCACTCCGGGACCAAAGAGACCCAGTACTTC. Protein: CASSHSGTKETQYF.

CDR3 in amino acids: CASSEIYNEQFF. The CDR3 region has the DNA TGTGCCAGCAGTGAGATATACAATGAGCAGTTCTTC. The chain has TRBV6-1 and TRBJ2-1; D gene ambiguous. Germline V gene sequence: CDR1 MNHNS, CDR2 SASEGT. This CDR3 is built from 12 residues. Trimming pared 3 bases from V and 4 bases from J, leaving 4 bases between.

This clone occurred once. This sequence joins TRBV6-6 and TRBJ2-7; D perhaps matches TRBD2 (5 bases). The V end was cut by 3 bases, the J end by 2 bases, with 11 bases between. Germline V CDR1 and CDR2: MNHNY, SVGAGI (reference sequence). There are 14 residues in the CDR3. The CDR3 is CASSYRAATYEQYF. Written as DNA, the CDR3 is TGTGCCAGCAGTTATCGAGCGGCCACCTACGAGCAGTACTTC.

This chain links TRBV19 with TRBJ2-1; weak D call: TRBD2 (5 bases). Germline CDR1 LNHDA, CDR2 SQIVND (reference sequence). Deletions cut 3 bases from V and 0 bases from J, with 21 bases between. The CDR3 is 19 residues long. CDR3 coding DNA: TGTGCCAGTAGTATTCTTCTCGCGGAGGCAGTCCCCTCCTACAATGAGCAGTTCTTC. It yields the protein CASSILLAEAVPSYNEQFF. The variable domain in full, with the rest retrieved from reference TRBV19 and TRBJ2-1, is DGGITQSPKYLFRKEGQNVTLSCEQNLNHDAMYWYRQDPGQGLRLIYYSQIVNDFQKGDIAEGYSVSREKKESFPLTVTSAQKNPTAFYLCASSILLAEAVPSYNEQFFGPGTRLTVL.

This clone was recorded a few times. The CDR3 DNA reads as TGTGCCAGCAGTGAAGGAGGTGGTGGCACTGAAGCTTTCTTT. This sequence encodes CASSEGGGGTEAFF. The chain joins TRBV2 to TRBJ1-1, with D hard to call. V lost 1 base and J lost 4, with 10 bases in between. Germline V CDR1 and CDR2: SNHLY, FYNNEI. The CDR3 length is 14 residues.

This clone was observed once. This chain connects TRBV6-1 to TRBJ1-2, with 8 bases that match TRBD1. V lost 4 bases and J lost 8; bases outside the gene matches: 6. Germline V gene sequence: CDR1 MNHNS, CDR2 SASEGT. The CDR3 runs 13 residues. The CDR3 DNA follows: TGTGCCAGCAGTGGGACAGGGTGGTACGGCTACACCTTC. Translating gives CASSGTGWYGYTF.

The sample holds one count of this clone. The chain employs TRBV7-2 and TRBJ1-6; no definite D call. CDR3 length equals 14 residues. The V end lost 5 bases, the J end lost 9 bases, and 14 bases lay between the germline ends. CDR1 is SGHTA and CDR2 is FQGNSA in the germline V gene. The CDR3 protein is CASSPAGGGSPLHF. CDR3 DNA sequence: TGTGCCAGCAGCCCCGCAGGCGGTGGTTCACCCCTCCACTTT.

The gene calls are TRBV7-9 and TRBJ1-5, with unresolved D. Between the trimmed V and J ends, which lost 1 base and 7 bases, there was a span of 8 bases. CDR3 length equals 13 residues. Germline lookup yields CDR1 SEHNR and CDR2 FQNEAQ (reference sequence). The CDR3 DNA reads TGTGCCAGCAGCTTAGGGAGCATGCAGCCCCAGCATTTT. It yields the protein CASSLGSMQPQHF.

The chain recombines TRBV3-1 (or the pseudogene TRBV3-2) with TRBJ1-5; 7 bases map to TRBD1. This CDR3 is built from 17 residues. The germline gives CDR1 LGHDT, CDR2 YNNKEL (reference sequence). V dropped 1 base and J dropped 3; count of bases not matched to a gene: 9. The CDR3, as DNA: TGTGCCAGCAGCCAAGGTCTTTCGGGACAGTACAATCAGCCCCAGCATTTT. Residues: CASSQGLSGQYNQPQHF.

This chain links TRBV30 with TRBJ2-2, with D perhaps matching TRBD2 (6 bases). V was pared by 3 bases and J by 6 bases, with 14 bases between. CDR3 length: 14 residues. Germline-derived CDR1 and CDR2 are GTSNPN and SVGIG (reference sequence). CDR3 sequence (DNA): TGTGCCTGGAGCTGGGGGGTTGGTCCCGGGGAGCTGTTTTTT. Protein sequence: CAWSWGVGPGELFF.

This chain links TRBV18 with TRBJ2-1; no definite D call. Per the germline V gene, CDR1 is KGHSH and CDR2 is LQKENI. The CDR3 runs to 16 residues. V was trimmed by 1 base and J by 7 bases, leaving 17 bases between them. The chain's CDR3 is CASSPRPRGFLNEQFF. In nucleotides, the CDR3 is TGTGCCAGCTCACCACGGCCTCGAGGCTTCCTAAATGAGCAGTTCTTC.

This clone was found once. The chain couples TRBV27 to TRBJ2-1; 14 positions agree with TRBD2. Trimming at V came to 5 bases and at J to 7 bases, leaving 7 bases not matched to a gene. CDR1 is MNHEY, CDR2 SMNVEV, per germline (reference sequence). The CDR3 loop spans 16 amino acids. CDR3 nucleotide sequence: TGTGCCAGCAGTCCCCTGGGACTAGCGGGAGTAAATGAGCAGTTCTTC. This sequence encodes CASSPLGLAGVNEQFF.

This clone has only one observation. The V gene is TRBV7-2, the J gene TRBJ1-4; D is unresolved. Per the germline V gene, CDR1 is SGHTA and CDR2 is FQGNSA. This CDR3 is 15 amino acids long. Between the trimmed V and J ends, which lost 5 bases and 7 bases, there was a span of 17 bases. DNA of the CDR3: TGTGCCAGCAGCGGGGTCCCCGGGATGGGTGAAAAACTGTTTTTT. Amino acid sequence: CASSGVPGMGEKLFF. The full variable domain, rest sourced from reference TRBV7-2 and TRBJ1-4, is GAGVSQSPSNKVTEKGKDVELRCDPISGHTALYWYRQSLGQGLEFLIYFQGNSAPDKSGLPSDRFSAERTGGSVSTLTIQRTQQEDSAVYLCASSGVPGMGEKLFFGSGTQLSVL.

CDR3 nucleotide sequence: TGTGCCAGCAGCTCTCTAGCGGGAGGGTACAATGAGCAGTTCTTC. This sequence encodes CASSSLAGGYNEQFF. The rearrangement joins TRBV11-2 to TRBJ2-1; 12 bases align to TRBD2. With 4 bases clipped from V and 4 bases from J, the junction kept 2 bases outside the gene matches. The CDR3 has 15 residues. The germline gives CDR1 SGHAT, CDR2 FQNNGV.

The CDR3 sequence is CASSTPPSGTSNSGNTIYF. Written as DNA, the CDR3 is TGTGCCAGCAGCACGCCCCCGTCGGGGACGTCGAACTCTGGAAACACCATATATTTT. The chain joins TRBV28 to TRBJ1-3; maybe TRBD1 (5 bases). The CDR3 contains 19 residues. The V gene lost 6 bases and the J gene lost 0 bases, with 24 bases spanning the gap. The V gene's germline CDR1 is MDHEN and CDR2 SYDVKM.

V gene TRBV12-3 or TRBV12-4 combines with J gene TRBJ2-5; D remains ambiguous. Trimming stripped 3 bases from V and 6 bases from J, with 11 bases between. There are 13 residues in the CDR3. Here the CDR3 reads CASSFGLTKTQYF. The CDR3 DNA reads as TGTGCCAGCAGTTTTGGGTTAACAAAGACCCAGTACTTC.

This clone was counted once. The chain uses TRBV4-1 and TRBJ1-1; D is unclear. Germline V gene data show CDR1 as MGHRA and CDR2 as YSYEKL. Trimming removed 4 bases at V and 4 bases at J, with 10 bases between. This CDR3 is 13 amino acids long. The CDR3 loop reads CASSPSAGTEAFF. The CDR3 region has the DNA TGCGCCAGCAGCCCTTCAGCGGGCACTGAAGCTTTCTTT.

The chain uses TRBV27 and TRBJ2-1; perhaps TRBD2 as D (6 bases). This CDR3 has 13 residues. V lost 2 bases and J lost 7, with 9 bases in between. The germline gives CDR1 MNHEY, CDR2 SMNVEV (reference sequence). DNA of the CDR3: TGTGCCAGCAGTTTAGCGGGGCGGAATGAGCAGTTCTTC. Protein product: CASSLAGRNEQFF.

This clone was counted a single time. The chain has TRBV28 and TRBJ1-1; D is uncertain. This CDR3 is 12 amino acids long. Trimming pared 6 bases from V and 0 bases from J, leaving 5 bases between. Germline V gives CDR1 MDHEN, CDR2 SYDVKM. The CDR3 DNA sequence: TGTGCCAGCAGGTCACTGAACACTGAAGCTTTCTTT. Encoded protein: CASRSLNTEAFF.